This T cell receptor beta chain derives from a study of cytomegalovirus exposure and HLA in healthy donors. About the research overall: Drawn from HLA-typed donors, some 80 million unique TCRs were held in an early data release.

Primers: 60 Vbeta forward and 13 Jbeta reverse. Here immunoSEQ multiplex PCR was the method, and the copy in TCRdb shows in-frame clones only, minus some. The table lists under 75,000 clones, 55% to 75% of them singletons, with around 17% in the top ten. This sequence originates from a man aged 35 to 55 in good health and CMV-seropositive. Material: PBMCs.

CDR3 sequence reads: CASRGDSYGYTF. DNA of the CDR3: TGCGCCAGCAGGGGGGACAGCTATGGCTACACCTTC. The chain recombines TRBV5-1 with TRBJ1-2; 7 nucleotides align to TRBD1. Germline V lookup: CDR1 SGHRS, CDR2 YFSETQ. The CDR3 runs to 12 residues. Losses at the gene ends were 5 bases for V and 4 bases for J; bases not matched to a gene: 2.